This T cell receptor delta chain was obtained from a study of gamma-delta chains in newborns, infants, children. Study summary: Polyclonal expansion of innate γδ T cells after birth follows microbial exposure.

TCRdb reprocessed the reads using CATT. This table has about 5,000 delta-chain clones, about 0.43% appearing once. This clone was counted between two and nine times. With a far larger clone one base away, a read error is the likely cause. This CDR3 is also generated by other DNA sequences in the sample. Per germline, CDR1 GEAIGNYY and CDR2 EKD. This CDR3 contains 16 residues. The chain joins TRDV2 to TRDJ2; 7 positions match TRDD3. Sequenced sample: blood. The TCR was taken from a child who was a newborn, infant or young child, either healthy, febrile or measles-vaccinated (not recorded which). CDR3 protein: CACDTVGEALTAQLFF. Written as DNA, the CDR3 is TGTGCCTGTGACACCGTGGGGGAAGCTTTGACAGCACAGCTCTTCTTT.